Listed below are T cell receptor beta chains from one sample, sequenced in a study of radiation and T cells in renal cell carcinoma. The repertoire was sequenced with immunoSEQ multiplex PCR; TCRdb's copy has only in-frame clones and lacks some. The table shows some 150,000 clones, with 87% occurring only once. The starting material was blood, obtained from a patient whose treatment included radiotherapy and nephrectomy. The receptors were gathered from a woman in her 50s with renal cell carcinoma. Each CDR3 is given with its conserved first and last residue. The order of the fields is D gene, J gene, V gene, clone size, CDR3 DNA, CDR3 protein. D genes are given only for firm matches. A row's size may be missing; if present it is once, few, many or a size class.

NA	TRBJ2-6	TRBV7-3	few	TGTGCCAGCAGCAGGGGCCCAACTGGGGCCAACGTCCTGACTTTC	CASSRGPTGANVLTF
NA	TRBJ1-3	TRBV14	NA	TGTGCCAGCAGCCAAAGACCACCTCGGGGTCTAGTTGGAAACACCATATATTTT	CASSQRPPRGLVGNTIYF
NA	TRBJ1-1	TRBV6-5	NA	TGTGCCAGCACCGGGACACCCTCGAACACTGAAGCTTTCTTT	CASTGTPSNTEAFF
TRBD2	TRBJ2-5	TRBV30	NA	TGTGCCTCCGGGACTAGCGGGGGCTCTAGAGGGGAGACCCAGTACTTC	CASGTSGGSRGETQYF
NA	TRBJ1-5	TRBV7-9	NA	TGTGCCAGCAGCTTAGGGGGAAGGGGTAGCAATCAGCCCCAGCATTTT	CASSLGGRGSNQPQHF
TRBD2	TRBJ2-3	TRBV9	NA	TGTGCCAGCAGCCTTGAAGCGGGGGGGCGAACAGATACGCAGTATTTT	CASSLEAGGRTDTQYF
NA	TRBJ2-1	TRBV30	NA	TGTGCCTGGAGTGCCCGTAGCTCCTACAATGAGCAGTTCTTC	CAWSARSSYNEQFF
NA	TRBJ1-2	TRBV6-5	NA	TGTGCCAGCAGGCTCAGGGATGGCTACACCTTC	CASRLRDGYTF
TRBD2	TRBJ2-7	TRBV15	NA	TGTGCCACCAGCAGAGGGGGCGGGGGGAGCTCCTACGAGCAGTACTTC	CATSRGGGGSSYEQYF
TRBD1	TRBJ2-1	TRBV6-1	NA	TGTGCCAGCAGTGGTGGGACAGGCGTTCCCAATGAGCAGTTCTTC	CASSGGTGVPNEQFF
NA	TRBJ1-1	TRBV28	NA	TGTGCCAGCAGTCTCATCGGTGCGGAGAACACTGAAGCTTTCTTT	CASSLIGAENTEAFF
TRBD1	TRBJ2-1	TRBV18	NA	TGTGCCAGCTCACCATTCCGGACAGGGTCCTACAATGAGCAGTTCTTC	CASSPFRTGSYNEQFF
NA	TRBJ1-2	TRBV30	NA	TGTGCCTGGGCCCAGCTCTATGGCTACACCTTC	CAWAQLYGYTF
NA	TRBJ1-1	TRBV2	NA	TGTGCCAGCAGTGAACGGGAGAACACTGAAGCTTTCTTT	CASSERENTEAFF
TRBD1	TRBJ1-6	TRBV5-6	NA	TGTGCCAGCAGCTTGATCAGCGGGGCAGGGGGAAGAGTATCACCCCTCCACTTT	CASSLISGAGGRVSPLHF
NA	TRBJ1-5	TRBV19	NA	TGTGCCAGTAGCAGCTCCGGGACAATCTTTAATCAGCCCCAGCATTTT	CASSSSGTIFNQPQHF
TRBD2	TRBJ2-3	TRBV4-1	NA	TGCGCCAGCAGCCCCACCCCAGCGCGGGGGGGGCCCCCACGCCCGTATTTT	CASSPTPARGGPPRPYF
NA	TRBJ2-7	TRBV10-3	once	TGTGCCATCAGTGAGCTGGCAGGGTCCTACGAGCAGTACTTC	CAISELAGSYEQYF
NA	TRBJ1-1	TRBV2	once	TGTGCCAGCAGTGACAGCCCCTGGACTGAAGCTTTCTTT	CASSDSPWTEAFF
NA	TRBJ2-7	TRBV7-2	NA	TGTGCCAGCAGCTTCATAACGGGTGAGCAGTACTTC	CASSFITGEQYF
NA	TRBJ1-6	TRBV7-2	NA	TGTGCCAGCAGCTTAGGACAGCCGCCGAATTCACCCCTCCACTTT	CASSLGQPPNSPLHF
NA	TRBJ1-2	TRBV7-2	NA	TGTGCCAGCAGCTCGGAGGGGACCGCTTTAAGACATGGCTACACCTTC	CASSSEGTALRHGYTF
TRBD1	TRBJ1-1	TRBV9	NA	TGTGCCAGCAGGAGACAGGGGTTGGGGTTGGGGACTGAAGCTTTCTTT	CASRRQGLGLGTEAFF
TRBD2	TRBJ2-2	TRBV7-9	NA	TGTGCCAGCAGCTTAGGGACTAGCGAGACGAACACCGGGGAGCTGTTTTTT	CASSLGTSETNTGELFF
NA	TRBJ1-1	TRBV7-2	NA	TGTGCCAGCAGCTTAACGGAAAACACTGAAGCTTTCTTT	CASSLTENTEAFF
NA	TRBJ1-5	TRBV6-5	once	TGTGCCAGCAGACCTTATGTTGGGTTTCAGCCCCAGCATTTT	CASRPYVGFQPQHF
TRBD1	TRBJ1-2	TRBV9	NA	TGTGCCAGCAGCGGCCGACAGGGAGTGGACTATGGCTACACCTTC	CASSGRQGVDYGYTF
NA	TRBJ1-6	TRBV19	NA	TGTGCCAGTAGTATAGGGGGAGATTCACCCCTCCACTTT	CASSIGGDSPLHF
TRBD1	TRBJ2-2	TRBV4-2	NA	TGTGCCAGCAGCCAAGCAGGGGGCAACACCGGGGAGCTGTTTTTT	CASSQAGGNTGELFF
TRBD1	TRBJ1-2	TRBV27	NA	TGTGCCAGCAGTCCGATCATGACAGGGGGCAAGGGTGGCTACACCTTC	CASSPIMTGGKGGYTF
NA	TRBJ1-5	TRBV19	NA	TGTGCCAGTAGGCTAGACAGAAGCAATCAGCCCCAGCATTTT	CASRLDRSNQPQHF
NA	TRBJ1-5	TRBV19	NA	TGTGCCAGTAGTAGGGCAGGGACCAATCAGCCCCAGCATTTT	CASSRAGTNQPQHF
NA	TRBJ1-3	TRBV19	NA	TGTGCCAGTAGCCCTAGCCGGGACTCTGGAAACACCATATATTTT	CASSPSRDSGNTIYF
TRBD1	TRBJ1-4	TRBV4-1	once	TGCGCCAGCAGCCCGGGACAGGGGGCACCTAATGAAAAACTGTTTTTT	CASSPGQGAPNEKLFF
NA	TRBJ2-4	TRBV5-3	NA	TGTGCCAGAAGATTTCGGTGTCCGCTAGCCAAAAACATTCAGTACTTC	CARRFRCPLAKNIQYF
NA	TRBJ1-4	TRBV5-1	once	TGCGCCAGCACCCCCGGGAGGGGCGTTAATGAAAAACTGTTTTTT	CASTPGRGVNEKLFF
NA	TRBJ1-4	TRBV6-1	NA	TGTGCCAGCAGTCTCTCCCTGGGGGAAAAACTGTTTTTT	CASSLSLGEKLFF
NA	TRBJ1-4	TRBV2	NA	TGTGCCAGCAGGGGTCCCACTAATGAAAAACTGTTTTTT	CASRGPTNEKLFF
NA	TRBJ1-3	TRBV15	once	TGTGCCACCAGCAGAGATAGGACAGCCTCTGGAAACACCATATATTTT	CATSRDRTASGNTIYF
NA	TRBJ1-5	TRBV12-5	NA	TGTGCTAGTGGCGCTATTCCCGGGACGCCCACCCCCAATCAGCCCCAGCATTTT	CASGAIPGTPTPNQPQHF